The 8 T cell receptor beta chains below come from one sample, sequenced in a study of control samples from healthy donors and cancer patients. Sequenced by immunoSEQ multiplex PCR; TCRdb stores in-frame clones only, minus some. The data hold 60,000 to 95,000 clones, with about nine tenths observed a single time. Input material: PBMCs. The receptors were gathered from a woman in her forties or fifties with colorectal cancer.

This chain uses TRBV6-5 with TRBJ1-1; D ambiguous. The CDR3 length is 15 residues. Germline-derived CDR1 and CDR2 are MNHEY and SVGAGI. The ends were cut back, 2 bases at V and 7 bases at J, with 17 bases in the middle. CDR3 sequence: CASSYLVEGRDEAFF. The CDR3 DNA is TGTGCCAGCAGTTACCTCGTTGAAGGGAGGGATGAAGCTTTCTTT.

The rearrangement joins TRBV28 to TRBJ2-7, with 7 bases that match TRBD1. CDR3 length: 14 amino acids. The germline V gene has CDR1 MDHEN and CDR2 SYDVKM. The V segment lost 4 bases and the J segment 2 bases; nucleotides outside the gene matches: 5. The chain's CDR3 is CASSSDRSAYEQYV. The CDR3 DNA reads TGTGCCAGCAGTTCGGACAGGAGTGCCTACGAGCAGTACGTC.

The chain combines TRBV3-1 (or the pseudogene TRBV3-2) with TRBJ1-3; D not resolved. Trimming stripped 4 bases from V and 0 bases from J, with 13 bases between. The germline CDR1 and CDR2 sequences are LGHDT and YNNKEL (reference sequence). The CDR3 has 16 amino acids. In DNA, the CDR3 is TGTGCCAGCAGCCTTGTACCCTACCCCTCTGGAAACACCATATATTTT. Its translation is CASSLVPYPSGNTIYF.

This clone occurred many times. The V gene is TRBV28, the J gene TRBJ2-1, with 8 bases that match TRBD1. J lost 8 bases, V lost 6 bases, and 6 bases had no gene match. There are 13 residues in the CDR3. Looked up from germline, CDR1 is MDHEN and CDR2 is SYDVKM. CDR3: CASRVDRGYEQFF. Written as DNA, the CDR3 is TGTGCCAGCAGAGTCGACAGGGGATATGAGCAGTTCTTC.

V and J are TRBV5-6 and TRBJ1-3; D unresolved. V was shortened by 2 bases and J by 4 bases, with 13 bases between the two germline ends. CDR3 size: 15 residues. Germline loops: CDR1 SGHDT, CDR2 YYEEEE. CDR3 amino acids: CASSFAWAQGNTIYF. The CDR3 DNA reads TGTGCCAGCAGCTTCGCGTGGGCGCAGGGAAACACCATATATTTT.

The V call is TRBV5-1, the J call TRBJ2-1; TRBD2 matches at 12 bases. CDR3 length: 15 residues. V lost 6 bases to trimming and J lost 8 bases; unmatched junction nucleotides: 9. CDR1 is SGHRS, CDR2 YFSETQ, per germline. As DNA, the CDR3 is TGCGCCAGCACCGACGGGACTAGCGGGCTTGATGAGCAGTTCTTC. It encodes CASTDGTSGLDEQFF.

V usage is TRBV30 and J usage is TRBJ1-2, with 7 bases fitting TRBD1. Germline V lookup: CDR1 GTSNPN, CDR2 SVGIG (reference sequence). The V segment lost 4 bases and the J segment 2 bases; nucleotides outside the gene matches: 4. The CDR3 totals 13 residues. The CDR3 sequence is CAWTTGANYGYTF. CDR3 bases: TGTGCCTGGACCACAGGGGCGAACTATGGCTACACCTTC.

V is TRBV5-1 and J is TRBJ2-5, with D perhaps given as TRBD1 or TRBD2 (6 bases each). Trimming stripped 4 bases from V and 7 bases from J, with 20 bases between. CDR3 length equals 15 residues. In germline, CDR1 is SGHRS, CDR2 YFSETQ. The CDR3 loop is CASSLDHRGVGTQYF. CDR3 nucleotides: TGCGCCAGCAGCCTTGATCATAGGGGGGTAGGGACCCAGTACTTC.